Listed below are T cell receptor beta chains from one sample, sequenced in a study of cytomegalovirus exposure and HLA in healthy donors. Produced via immunoSEQ multiplex PCR; TCRdb's table is partial and in-frame only. The sample lists about 220,000 clones, 88% occurring once. The sequenced sample consisted of PBMCs. Receptors were obtained from a woman aged 18-29 years in good health and CMV-seronegative. The CDR3 runs from the conserved cysteine through the conserved F or W. The D gene is left open where the match is weak. Size is stated for part of the rows, as once, few or many counts, or as a class when the clone is expanded.

size	J	V	length	D	DNA	CDR3
-	TRBJ1-2	TRBV4-1	15	-	TGCGCCAGCAGCCAAGAGCCCTCCAGGGGCCACGGCTACACCTTC	CASSQEPSRGHGYTF
once	TRBJ2-1	TRBV2	15	TRBD2	TGTGCCAGCAGCGCGACTAGCGGGAGCTCCAATGAGCAGTTCTTC	CASSATSGSSNEQFF
-	TRBJ2-1	TRBV27	12	TRBD2	TGTGCCTCCACCGAGCGGGAGGGTGAGCAGTTCTTC	CASTEREGEQFF
few	TRBJ2-7	TRBV6-5	15	TRBD2	TGTGCCAGCAGTTACGGCCTAGCGGGGGGCTACGAGCAGTACTTC	CASSYGLAGGYEQYF
-	TRBJ2-6	TRBV29-1	17	-	TGCAGCGTTGCAGGCTCGGGTACAGGGTCTGGGGCCAACGTCCTGACTTTC	CSVAGSGTGSGANVLTF
-	TRBJ1-4	TRBV18	15	-	TGTGCCAGCTCACCTAGAGGGCCCATCAATGAAAAACTGTTTTTT	CASSPRGPINEKLFF
-	TRBJ2-3	TRBV9	13	-	TGTGCCAGCAGCGAGACGACAGCAGATACGCAGTATTTT	CASSETTADTQYF
-	TRBJ2-5	TRBV5-1	18	-	TGCGCCAGCAGCTTGGGGGCCCTGCTAGCCGGTTACCAAGAGACCCAGTACTTC	CASSLGALLAGYQETQYF
-	TRBJ2-4	TRBV19	16	-	TGTGCCAGTAGCACCCAGCGGTGGGCGTCCAAAAACATTCAGTACTTC	CASSTQRWASKNIQYF
-	TRBJ2-2	TRBV30	14	TRBD1	TGTGCCTGGAAGGGGGCGCTTTTGACCGGGGAGCTGTTTTTT	CAWKGALLTGELFF